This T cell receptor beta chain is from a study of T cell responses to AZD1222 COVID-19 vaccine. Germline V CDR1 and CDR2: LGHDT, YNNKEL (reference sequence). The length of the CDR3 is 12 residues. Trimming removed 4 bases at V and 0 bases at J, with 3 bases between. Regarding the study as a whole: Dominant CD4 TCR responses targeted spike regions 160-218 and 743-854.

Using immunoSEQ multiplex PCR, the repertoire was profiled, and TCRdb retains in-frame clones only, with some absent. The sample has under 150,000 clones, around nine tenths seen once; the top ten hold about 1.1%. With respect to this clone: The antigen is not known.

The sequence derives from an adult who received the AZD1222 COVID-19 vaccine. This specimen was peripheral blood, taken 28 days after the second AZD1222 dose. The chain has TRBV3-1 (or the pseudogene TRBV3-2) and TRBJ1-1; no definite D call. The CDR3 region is CASSLLNTEAFF. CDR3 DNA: TGTGCCAGCAGCCTGTTGAACACTGAAGCTTTCTTT.